The 26 T cell receptor beta chains listed next were all sequenced from one sample in a study of Ad26.COV2.S vaccination and SARS-CoV-2 variants. Noted treatment: 15 to 20 received Ad26.COV2.S at low or high dose, single or two shots; about 5 received placebo; per-sample allocation not given. The study sampled participants on day 63 after the first vaccine or placebo injection. The assay was immunoSEQ multiplex PCR, and TCRdb's table has in-frame clones only and misses some. The repertoire holds around 340,000 clones, with around 89% as singletons. Sequenced here: peripheral blood, sampled in a trial of Ad26.COV2.S vaccine versus placebo. These receptors were obtained from a person aged 18-65 years who received the Ad26.COV2.S COVID-19 vaccine or a placebo.

The CDR3: CAWRAATNYGYTF. The CDR3 DNA reads as TGTGCCTGGAGGGCGGCCACTAACTATGGCTACACCTTC. The chain recombines TRBV30 with TRBJ1-2; D ambiguous. This CDR3 has 13 residues. The V end lost 3 bases, the J end lost 0 bases, and 8 bases lay between the germline ends. Germline V gene lookup returns CDR1 GTSNPN and CDR2 SVGIG (reference sequence). The full variable domain, its missing parts supplied by reference TRBV30 and TRBJ1-2, is SQTIHQWPATLVQPVGSPLSLECTVEGTSNPNLYWYRQAAGRGLQLLFYSVGIGQISSEVPQNLSASRPQDRQFILSSKKLLLSDSGFYLCAWRAATNYGYTFGSGTRLTVV.

About this clone itself: This specimen includes other DNA sequences encoding the same CDR3. The chain carries TRBV3-1 (or the pseudogene TRBV3-2) and TRBJ1-1, with D maybe TRBD1 (5 bases). Looked up from germline, CDR1 is LGHDT and CDR2 is YNNKEL (reference sequence). Trimming stripped 1 base from V and 5 bases from J, with 11 bases between. This CDR3 comprises 14 residues. CDR3 protein: CASSQGPEGTEAFF. CDR3 sequence (DNA): TGTGCCAGCAGCCAAGGACCGGAGGGGACTGAAGCTTTCTTT.

This rearrangement joins TRBV5-1 to TRBJ1-2; no reliable D call. The CDR3 totals 13 residues. Deletions cut 4 bases from V and 6 bases from J, with 13 bases between. Looked up from germline, CDR1 is SGHRS and CDR2 is YFSETQ. CDR3: CASSPSGFDGYTF. In nucleotides, the CDR3 is TGCGCCAGCAGCCCCTCAGGTTTTGATGGCTACACCTTC.

The CDR3 DNA follows: TGTGCCAGCAGCTCGGGGGGAGGTGAAAACATTCAGTACTTC. It translates to CASSSGGGENIQYF. This chain connects TRBV11-3 to TRBJ2-4, with 7 bases matching TRBD2. V lost 4 bases and J lost 5; bases outside the gene matches: 5. This CDR3 contains 14 residues. CDR1 is SGHNT and CDR2 is YENEEA in the germline V gene.

This rearrangement joins TRBV16 to TRBJ1-5, with 8 bases fitting TRBD1. The CDR3 has 15 residues. Germline-derived CDR1 and CDR2 are KGHSY and FQNENV. V lost 4 bases and J lost 6; bases outside the gene matches: 8. The CDR3 reads CASSPTQGEGQPQHF. Written as DNA, the CDR3 is TGTGCCAGCAGCCCAACACAGGGGGAGGGTCAGCCCCAGCATTTT. Filled out from reference TRBV16 and TRBJ1-5, the complete variable domain reads GEEVAQTPKHLVRGEGQKAKLYCAPIKGHSYVFWYQQVLKNEFKFLISFQNENVFDETGMPKERFSAKCLPNSPCSLEIQATKLEDSAVYFCASSPTQGEGQPQHFGDGTRLSIL.

The rearrangement links TRBV30 to TRBJ1-2; 8 bases match TRBD1. Per the germline V gene, CDR1 is GTSNPN and CDR2 is SVGIG (reference sequence). The CDR3 spans 17 residues. Germline trimming cut 4 bases from V and 0 bases from J; bases unmatched to any gene: 13. Here the CDR3 reads CAWTPSRQGIANYGYTF. The CDR3 DNA is TGTGCCTGGACCCCCTCCCGACAGGGGATAGCTAACTATGGCTACACCTTC.

CDR3 nucleotides: TGTGCCAGCAGTTGGGGGACGGGCTCAGATACGCAGTATTTT. Translation: CASSWGTGSDTQYF. This chain joins TRBV11-2 and TRBJ2-3; possibly TRBD1 or TRBD2 for D (5 bases each). Germline lookup yields CDR1 SGHAT and CDR2 FQNNGV. The CDR3 length is 14 residues. V was cut by 6 bases and J by 4 bases, with 14 bases left in between.

This clone appeared a single time. The V and J genes are TRBV28 and TRBJ1-5, with D perhaps matching TRBD1 (5 bases). Trimming pared 6 bases from V and 2 bases from J, leaving 14 bases between. The CDR3 sequence is 15 residues long. Germline V gene lookup returns CDR1 MDHEN and CDR2 SYDVKM. CDR3 sequence: CASRPPGRGNQPQHF. For the CDR3, the DNA is TGTGCCAGCAGGCCCCCGGGACGGGGCAATCAGCCCCAGCATTTT.

V and J are TRBV9 and TRBJ2-2; maybe TRBD1 (5 bases). The CDR3 extends over 15 amino acids. Per germline, CDR1 SGDLS and CDR2 YYNGEE. Trimming cost V 4 bases and J 4 bases, with 14 bases left between them. The CDR3 reads CASSLGVESTGELFF. The CDR3 nucleotides read TGTGCCAGCAGCCTAGGGGTCGAGAGCACCGGGGAGCTGTTTTTT.

The rearrangement uses TRBV19 and TRBJ2-3; 11 bases align to TRBD1. V was clipped by 4 bases and J by 4 bases; unmatched bases: 7. This CDR3 spans 16 amino acids. Germline loops: CDR1 LNHDA, CDR2 SQIVND (reference sequence). In DNA form, the CDR3 reads TGTGCCAGTAGTACCGGACAGGGGGCGTTCTCAGATACGCAGTATTTT. It is translated as CASSTGQGAFSDTQYF.

J is TRBJ2-3 and V is TRBV5-3; D is perhaps TRBD1 or TRBD2 (5 bases each). TRBV5-3 is filed as an ORF, its function uncertain. Trimming took off 0 bases at V and 5 bases at J, with 16 bases between the two ends. The length of the CDR3 is 16 residues. The CDR3 sequence: CARSLVPGPSEDTQYF. The CDR3, as DNA: TGTGCCAGAAGCTTGGTGCCGGGGCCAAGTGAAGATACGCAGTATTTT.

The chain recombines TRBV5-1 with TRBJ1-2; D remains unclear. There are 13 residues in the CDR3. CDR1 SGHRS and CDR2 YFSETQ come from the germline V gene. V was pared by 1 base and J by 2 bases, with 6 bases between. The DNA of the CDR3 is TGCGCCAGCAGCTTGTCTCAGAACTATGGCTACACCTTC. Its translation: CASSLSQNYGYTF.

The gene calls are TRBV11-2 and TRBJ2-1; a possible D gene is TRBD1 (6 bases). The germline V gene has CDR1 SGHAT and CDR2 FQNNGV. V was pared by 2 bases and J by 6 bases, with 20 bases between. This CDR3 comprises 17 residues. Here the CDR3 reads CASSLHRDTFGGNEQFF. CDR3 bases: TGTGCCAGCAGCTTACACCGGGACACCTTTGGGGGCAATGAGCAGTTCTTC.

This clone was seen a handful of times. This chain connects TRBV7-3 to TRBJ2-1; weak D call: TRBD1 (6 bases). CDR1 SGHTA and CDR2 FQGTGA come from the germline V gene. This CDR3 has 17 residues. Between the trimmed V and J ends, which lost 5 bases and 2 bases, there was a span of 19 bases. CDR3 sequence (DNA): TGTGCCAGCAGCAAATACAGGGACCGGGTCACCTACAATGAGCAGTTCTTC. It translates to CASSKYRDRVTYNEQFF.

The chain uses TRBV7-2 and TRBJ2-1, with 10 bases that match TRBD2. This CDR3 comprises 17 residues. Germline V gene sequence: CDR1 SGHTA, CDR2 FQGNSA. The V and J ends lost 5 bases and 4 bases, in that order; junction bases with no gene match: 11. In DNA, the CDR3 is TGTGCCAGCAGCGATCCCGCCGCTAGCGGGGGATACAATGAGCAGTTCTTC. Its protein product is CASSDPAASGGYNEQFF.

CDR3 in DNA: TGTGCCTGGAGTGTAGTCGGACAGACTGAAGCTTTCTTT. This encodes CAWSVVGQTEAFF. The chain uses TRBV30 and TRBJ1-1, with D perhaps matching TRBD1 (6 bases). The CDR3 consists of 13 residues. The germline V and J ends were trimmed by 0 bases and 5 bases, with 10 bases remaining between them. Germline V gene lookup returns CDR1 GTSNPN and CDR2 SVGIG (reference sequence).

This chain connects TRBV4-1 to TRBJ2-3, with 7 bases matching TRBD1. With V trimmed by 4 bases and J by 2 bases, 6 bases remained unmatched. The germline V gene encodes CDR1 MGHRA and CDR2 YSYEKL. The CDR3 totals 15 residues. CDR3 region: CASSPGTANTDTQYF. CDR3 DNA: TGCGCCAGCAGCCCAGGGACAGCTAACACAGATACGCAGTATTTT.

Concerning this clone: The germline gene is not matched at one end of the junction; a read error may be the cause. The chain uses TRBV9 and TRBJ1-2; the match to TRBD1 covers 7 bases. From germline, CDR1 is SGDLS and CDR2 YYNGEE. This CDR3 is built from 12 residues. The CDR3 reads CASSPRGTELIF. The CDR3 DNA is TGTGCCAGCAGCCCCCGAGGGACAGAACTTATCTTC.

The genes are TRBV3-1 (or the pseudogene TRBV3-2) and TRBJ1-4; tentative D call: TRBD1 (6 bases). V was cut by 0 bases and J by 10 bases, with 15 bases left in between. This CDR3 is 15 amino acids long. CDR1 LGHDT and CDR2 YNNKEL come from the germline V gene (reference sequence). CDR3 protein: CASSQDTGSPVKLFF. CDR3 DNA sequence: TGTGCCAGCAGCCAAGATACAGGGTCCCCTGTAAAACTGTTTTTT.

This clone has just one count. V gene TRBV15 combines with J gene TRBJ1-4, with TRBD1 as a possible D gene (5 bases). The CDR3 is made up of 14 amino acids. Germline-derived CDR1 and CDR2 are LNHNV and YYDKDF (reference sequence). V was clipped by 3 bases and J by 3 bases, with 8 bases between them. CDR3 in DNA: TGTGCCACCAGCAGCAGGGCGGCTAATGAAAAACTGTTTTTT. Its protein is CATSSRAANEKLFF.

This chain connects TRBV19 to TRBJ1-4; tentative D call: TRBD1 (5 bases). Germline V gene lookup returns CDR1 LNHDA and CDR2 SQIVND (reference sequence). The length of the CDR3 is 15 residues. Trimming took 2 bases from V and 3 from J, leaving 10 bases between them. In DNA form, the CDR3 reads TGTGCCAGTAGTATATTGGTGGGACCTAATGAAAAACTGTTTTTT. It codes for CASSILVGPNEKLFF.

The genes are TRBV27 and TRBJ2-1, with TRBD1 matching over 9 bases. V shed 8 bases, J shed 6 bases, and the junction held 11 bases outside the gene matches. The length of the CDR3 is 15 residues. Looked up from germline, CDR1 is MNHEY and CDR2 is SMNVEV (reference sequence). Here the CDR3 reads CASSSGTGWGNEQFF. CDR3 coding DNA: TGTGCCAGCTCAAGTGGGACAGGGTGGGGCAATGAGCAGTTCTTC.

This sequence joins TRBV11-2 and TRBJ2-1; tentatively, D is TRBD1 or TRBD2 (5 bases each). Per germline, CDR1 SGHAT and CDR2 FQNNGV. This CDR3 spans 16 amino acids. V was pared by 4 bases and J by 1 base, with 14 bases between. The CDR3 loop is CASSSVGGPSYNEQFF. DNA for the CDR3: TGTGCCAGCAGCTCCGTTGGGGGTCCATCCTACAATGAGCAGTTCTTC.

The rearrangement uses TRBV2 and TRBJ2-2; D unresolved. Germline V gene sequence: CDR1 SNHLY, CDR2 FYNNEI. This CDR3 has 13 amino acids. V was cut by 5 bases and J by 1 base, with 5 bases left in between. The CDR3 DNA reads as TGTGCCAGCAGTAGTAAGAACACCGGGGAGCTGTTTTTT. This sequence encodes CASSSKNTGELFF.

This chain joins TRBV5-8 and TRBJ1-5, with TRBD1 as a possible D gene (5 bases). V gave up 6 bases and J gave up 1 base, with 17 bases separating them. Germline CDR1 reads SGHTS; CDR2 reads YDEGEE. This CDR3 comprises 16 residues. This CDR3 is CASNPEAGLSNQPQHF. Written as DNA, the CDR3 is TGTGCCAGCAACCCGGAAGCAGGGCTAAGCAATCAGCCCCAGCATTTT.

This sequence joins TRBV11-2 and TRBJ1-1, with D perhaps TRBD1 (5 bases). The CDR3 contains 16 residues. Germline assignment: CDR1 SGHAT and CDR2 FQNNGV. The V and J ends lost 1 base and 6 bases respectively, with 18 bases between them. As DNA, the CDR3 is TGTGCCAGCAGCTTAGTTTACGGGGCCGGTGGGGCTGAAGCTTTCTTT. It yields the protein CASSLVYGAGGAEAFF.